The 8 T cell receptor beta chains given below trace back to one sample, sequenced in a study of control samples from healthy donors and cancer patients. Measured with immunoSEQ multiplex PCR; TCRdb has only the in-frame clones, and not every one. The data show about 82,000 clones, around 94% seen once. The sample consisted of blood. Receptor source: a young woman in good health.

This clone came up once. This chain links TRBV3-1 (or the pseudogene TRBV3-2) with TRBJ1-3, with 7 bases that match TRBD1. Germline V lookup: CDR1 LGHDT, CDR2 YNNKEL (reference sequence). J was trimmed by 5 bases and V by 1 base; bases with no gene match: 8. The CDR3 is made up of 16 amino acids. CDR3 in DNA: TGTGCCAGCAGCCAAGGTCAGACAGGGTATAGAAACACCATATATTTT. Translation gives CASSQGQTGYRNTIYF.

This clone was seen a single time. The gene calls are TRBV5-1 and TRBJ2-1, with 10 bases matching TRBD1. V shed 0 bases, J shed 9 bases, and the junction held 9 bases outside the gene matches. CDR1 and CDR2 from the germline V gene are SGHRS and YFSETQ. This CDR3 region has 16 residues. DNA of the CDR3: TGCGCCAGCAGCTTGGGTCTGGGGACAGGGGTGGGTGAGCAGTTCTTC. Translated: CASSLGLGTGVGEQFF.

This clone has a single count. This chain uses TRBV27 with TRBJ2-5, with D perhaps matching TRBD2 (5 bases). Trimming cost V 4 bases and J 10 bases, with 25 bases left between them. The CDR3 is 16 amino acids. Germline-derived CDR1 and CDR2 are MNHEY and SMNVEV (reference sequence). The CDR3 bases are TGTGCCAGCAGTTCCCCTATATCGGTACCGGAGGACGACCAGTACTTC. This codes for CASSSPISVPEDDQYF.

The CDR3 loop reads CASSQKRDSVAVSPLHF. CDR3 nucleotides: TGTGCCAGCAGTCAGAAGAGGGACAGTGTTGCGGTCTCACCCCTCCACTTT. The chain has TRBV11-2 and TRBJ1-6; 7 bases agree with TRBD1. V dropped 6 bases and J dropped 10; count of bases not matched to a gene: 18. The length of the CDR3 is 17 residues. Germline V gene sequence: CDR1 SGHAT, CDR2 FQNNGV.

The chain recombines TRBV9 with TRBJ2-7; no reliable D call. The CDR3 totals 14 residues. CDR1 and CDR2 from the germline V gene are SGDLS and YYNGEE. Trimming left V 0 bases short and J 0 bases short, with 7 bases between. The CDR3 loop reads CASSVEDGSYEQYF. CDR3 nucleotides: TGTGCCAGCAGCGTAGAGGACGGCTCCTACGAGCAGTACTTC.

V and J are TRBV5-1 and TRBJ2-3; D call uncertain. This CDR3 region has 12 residues. V was cut by 0 bases and J by 6 bases, with 5 bases left in between. Germline CDR1 and CDR2: SGHRS and YFSETQ. CDR3 in amino acids: CASSLALDTQYF. CDR3 sequence (DNA): TGCGCCAGCAGCTTGGCCCTGGATACGCAGTATTTT. Supplemented by reference TRBV5-1 and TRBJ2-3, the full variable domain reads KAGVTQTPRYLIKTRGQQVTLSCSPISGHRSVSWYQQTPGQGLQFLFEYFSETQRNKGNFPGRFSGRQFSNSRSEMNVSTLELGDSALYLCASSLALDTQYFGPGTRLTVL.

This clone is a singleton in its sample. V usage is TRBV7-8 and J usage is TRBJ2-7; perhaps TRBD1 as D (6 bases). CDR1 SGHVS and CDR2 FQNEAQ come from the germline V gene. V gave up 2 bases and J gave up 6 bases, with 20 bases separating them. There are 16 residues in the CDR3. The CDR3 nucleotides are TGTGCCAGCAGCTTATATTGGACGGACAGCTATAGCGAGCAGTACTTC. Protein product: CASSLYWTDSYSEQYF. The full variable domain, rest sourced from reference TRBV7-8 and TRBJ2-7, is GAGVSQSPRYKVAKRGQDVALRCDPISGHVSLFWYQQALGQGPEFLTYFQNEAQLDKSGLPSDRFFAERPEGSVSTLKIQRTQQEDSAVYLCASSLYWTDSYSEQYFGPGTRLTVT.

Here the CDR3 reads CASSFRGPAEAFF. The DNA for the CDR3 is TGTGCCAGCAGTTTCAGGGGCCCAGCTGAAGCTTTCTTT. The chain is built from TRBV28 and TRBJ1-1; possible D gene TRBD1, 6 bases. The CDR3 covers 13 residues. V was trimmed by 3 bases and J by 6 bases, leaving 11 bases between them. From germline, CDR1 is MDHEN and CDR2 SYDVKM. The variable domain in full, with the rest retrieved from reference TRBV28 and TRBJ1-1, is DVKVTQSSRYLVKRTGEKVFLECVQDMDHENMFWYRQDPGLGLRLIYFSYDVKMKEKGDIPEGYSVSREKKERFSLILESASTNQTSMYLCASSFRGPAEAFFGQGTRLTVV.